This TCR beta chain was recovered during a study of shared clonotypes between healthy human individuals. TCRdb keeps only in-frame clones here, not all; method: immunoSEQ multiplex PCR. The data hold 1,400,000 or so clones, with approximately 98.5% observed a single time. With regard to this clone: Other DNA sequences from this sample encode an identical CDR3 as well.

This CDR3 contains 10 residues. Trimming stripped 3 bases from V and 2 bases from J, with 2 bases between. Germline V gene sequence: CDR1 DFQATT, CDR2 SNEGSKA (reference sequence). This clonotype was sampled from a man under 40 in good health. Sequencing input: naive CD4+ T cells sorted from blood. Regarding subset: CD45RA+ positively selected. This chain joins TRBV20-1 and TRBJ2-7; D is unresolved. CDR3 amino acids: CSASTYEQYF. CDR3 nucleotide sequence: TGCAGTGCTAGCACCTACGAGCAGTACTTC.